A selection of T cell receptor beta chains follows, all from one sample in a study of siplizumab effects on memory and regulatory T cells. Some clones are missing from TCRdb's copy, which holds only in-frame ones; the method was immunoSEQ multiplex PCR. The sample consists of approximately 94,000 clones, over 95% of them appearing once. Sequenced material: naive CD4+ T cells sorted from blood. The origin of the receptors is a human donor in good health. Both conserved end residues are part of each CDR3. The D gene is left open where the match is weak. Clone size appears in some rows only: once, few, many, or a class for an expanded clone.

j_call: TRBJ2-3; clone_size: NA; d_call: NA; v_call: TRBV7-2; cdr3_aa: CASSHGLSTDTQYF; cdr3_nt: TGTGCCAGCAGCCATGGACTTAGCACAGATACGCAGTATTTT
j_call: TRBJ1-1; clone_size: NA; d_call: NA; v_call: TRBV6-1; cdr3_aa: CASSEEGGLNTEAFF; cdr3_nt: TGTGCCAGCAGTGAAGAAGGAGGATTGAACACTGAAGCTTTCTTT
j_call: TRBJ2-7; clone_size: NA; d_call: NA; v_call: TRBV7-8; cdr3_aa: CASTRAGSYEQYF; cdr3_nt: TGTGCCAGCACCAGGGCCGGCTCCTACGAGCAGTACTTC
j_call: TRBJ2-7; clone_size: NA; d_call: TRBD1; v_call: TRBV29-1; cdr3_aa: CSVKGGTGVNEQYF; cdr3_nt: TGCAGCGTCAAGGGGGGGACAGGGGTGAACGAGCAGTACTTC
j_call: TRBJ1-5; clone_size: NA; d_call: NA; v_call: TRBV28; cdr3_aa: CASKGGGAGQPQHF; cdr3_nt: TGTGCCAGCAAAGGGGGGGGTGCGGGCCAGCCCCAGCATTTT
j_call: TRBJ1-2; clone_size: NA; d_call: NA; v_call: TRBV18; cdr3_aa: CASSPQGYSNYGYTF; cdr3_nt: TGTGCCAGCTCACCTCAGGGATATTCTAACTATGGCTACACCTTC
j_call: TRBJ2-7; clone_size: NA; d_call: TRBD2; v_call: TRBV9; cdr3_aa: CASSPDGGAGVIHEQYF; cdr3_nt: TGTGCCAGCAGCCCCGATGGGGGAGCGGGGGTAATCCACGAGCAGTACTTC
j_call: TRBJ1-2; clone_size: NA; d_call: NA; v_call: TRBV12-5; cdr3_aa: CASGRGEPNYGYTF; cdr3_nt: TGTGCTAGTGGTCGGGGCGAGCCGAACTATGGCTACACCTTC
j_call: TRBJ2-5; clone_size: NA; d_call: NA; v_call: TRBV29-1; cdr3_aa: CSADGSAGQETQYF; cdr3_nt: TGCAGCGCCGACGGATCAGCGGGCCAAGAGACCCAGTACTTC
j_call: TRBJ1-5; clone_size: NA; d_call: NA; v_call: TRBV28; cdr3_aa: CASRSNRVEKPQHF; cdr3_nt: TGTGCCAGCCGGTCGAACAGAGTCGAGAAGCCCCAGCATTTT
j_call: TRBJ2-7; clone_size: NA; d_call: TRBD1; v_call: TRBV11-2; cdr3_aa: CASSPRTGMAYGQYF; cdr3_nt: TGTGCCAGCAGCCCTCGGACAGGGATGGCCTACGGGCAGTACTTC
j_call: TRBJ2-5; clone_size: NA; d_call: TRBD1; v_call: TRBV7-2; cdr3_aa: CASSSTGGQETQYF; cdr3_nt: TGTGCCAGCAGCTCGACAGGGGGCCAAGAGACCCAGTACTTC
j_call: TRBJ2-5; clone_size: NA; d_call: NA; v_call: TRBV23-1; cdr3_aa: CASSQSHREETQYF; cdr3_nt: TGCGCCAGCAGTCAATCTCACAGGGAGGAGACCCAGTACTTC
j_call: TRBJ2-3; clone_size: NA; d_call: TRBD2; v_call: TRBV4-1; cdr3_aa: CASSHNSGTSGGWDTQYF; cdr3_nt: TGCGCCAGCAGCCATAATTCCGGGACTAGCGGGGGTTGGGATACGCAGTATTTT
j_call: TRBJ2-3; clone_size: NA; d_call: NA; v_call: TRBV19; cdr3_aa: CASSIRQITDTQYF; cdr3_nt: TGTGCCAGTAGTATAAGGCAGATCACAGATACGCAGTATTTT
j_call: TRBJ2-5; clone_size: once; d_call: NA; v_call: TRBV2; cdr3_aa: CASSGLRLETQYF; cdr3_nt: TGTGCCAGCAGTGGTCTAAGGTTAGAGACCCAGTACTTC
j_call: TRBJ1-5; clone_size: NA; d_call: TRBD1; v_call: TRBV7-8; cdr3_aa: CASSLDSRGNQPQHF; cdr3_nt: TGTGCCAGCAGCTTAGATAGCAGGGGGAATCAGCCCCAGCATTTT
j_call: TRBJ2-7; clone_size: NA; d_call: TRBD2; v_call: TRBV6-5; cdr3_aa: CASSNSGGLSYEQYF; cdr3_nt: TGTGCCAGCAGTAATAGCGGGGGACTCTCCTACGAGCAGTACTTC
j_call: TRBJ2-2; clone_size: NA; d_call: NA; v_call: TRBV30; cdr3_aa: CAWSLGPQNTGELFF; cdr3_nt: TGTGCCTGGAGTCTTGGACCCCAGAACACCGGGGAGCTGTTTTTT
j_call: TRBJ2-7; clone_size: NA; d_call: TRBD2; v_call: TRBV29-1; cdr3_aa: CSGGTSGYEQYF; cdr3_nt: TGCAGCGGGGGGACTAGCGGGTACGAGCAGTACTTC
j_call: TRBJ2-3; clone_size: NA; d_call: NA; v_call: TRBV7-2; cdr3_aa: CASSLEGGLGRGDTQYF; cdr3_nt: TGTGCCAGCAGCTTAGAAGGAGGGCTCGGGCGGGGAGATACGCAGTATTTT
j_call: TRBJ2-1; clone_size: once; d_call: NA; v_call: TRBV6-6; cdr3_aa: CASTNPGAGYNEQFF; cdr3_nt: TGTGCCAGCACTAACCCTGGGGCAGGCTACAATGAGCAGTTCTTC
j_call: TRBJ2-2; clone_size: NA; d_call: NA; v_call: TRBV10-3; cdr3_aa: CAIRGFGGVELFF; cdr3_nt: TGTGCCATCAGGGGATTTGGAGGGGTGGAGCTGTTTTTT
j_call: TRBJ2-1; clone_size: NA; d_call: TRBD1; v_call: TRBV6-5; cdr3_aa: CASSYIRTGRYNEQFF; cdr3_nt: TGTGCCAGCAGTTACATACGGACAGGGAGGTACAATGAGCAGTTCTTC
j_call: TRBJ2-1; clone_size: NA; d_call: NA; v_call: TRBV2; cdr3_aa: CASSTATTRDEQFF; cdr3_nt: TGTGCCAGCAGTACTGCGACGACAAGAGATGAGCAGTTCTTC
j_call: TRBJ1-1; clone_size: NA; d_call: NA; v_call: TRBV10-1; cdr3_aa: CASSAHRGVRAGTEAFF; cdr3_nt: TGCGCCAGCAGTGCCCACCGGGGCGTTAGGGCCGGAACTGAAGCTTTCTTT
j_call: TRBJ2-6; clone_size: NA; d_call: NA; v_call: TRBV7-2; cdr3_aa: CASSPQGANVLTF; cdr3_nt: TGTGCCAGCAGCCCCCAAGGAGCCAACGTCCTGACTTTC
j_call: TRBJ2-5; clone_size: NA; d_call: TRBD2; v_call: TRBV5-1; cdr3_aa: CASSLFAGEETQYF; cdr3_nt: TGCGCCAGCAGCTTGTTTGCGGGAGAAGAGACCCAGTACTTC
j_call: TRBJ2-7; clone_size: NA; d_call: TRBD1; v_call: TRBV11-2; cdr3_aa: CASSESGTGTYEQYF; cdr3_nt: TGTGCCAGCAGCGAGTCCGGGACAGGAACCTACGAGCAGTACTTC
j_call: TRBJ2-3; clone_size: NA; d_call: TRBD2; v_call: TRBV4-2; cdr3_aa: CASSQGGGSGSLTDTQYF; cdr3_nt: TGTGCCAGCAGCCAAGGAGGCGGGAGCGGGTCTCTCACAGATACGCAGTATTTT
j_call: TRBJ2-3; clone_size: NA; d_call: TRBD2; v_call: TRBV19; cdr3_aa: CASSKGGLAGERGQYF; cdr3_nt: TGTGCCAGTAGTAAAGGCGGACTAGCGGGGGAACGGGGGCAGTATTTT
j_call: TRBJ1-5; clone_size: once; d_call: NA; v_call: TRBV5-1; cdr3_aa: CASSLGAGQPQHF; cdr3_nt: TGCGCCAGCAGCTTAGGGGCTGGACAGCCCCAGCATTTT
j_call: TRBJ2-5; clone_size: NA; d_call: NA; v_call: TRBV5-6; cdr3_aa: CASSTRRGTQYF; cdr3_nt: TGTGCCAGCAGCACTCGACGGGGGACCCAGTACTTC
j_call: TRBJ2-1; clone_size: NA; d_call: TRBD2; v_call: TRBV11-3; cdr3_aa: CASSLGTSGPFYNEQFF; cdr3_nt: TGTGCCAGCAGCTTAGGGACTAGCGGGCCATTTTACAATGAGCAGTTCTTC
j_call: TRBJ1-5; clone_size: NA; d_call: TRBD1; v_call: TRBV18; cdr3_aa: CASSPQQGLSNQPQHF; cdr3_nt: TGTGCCAGCTCACCCCAACAGGGGCTCAGCAATCAGCCCCAGCATTTT
j_call: TRBJ1-2; clone_size: NA; d_call: TRBD1; v_call: TRBV29-1; cdr3_aa: CSVAGQGALGYTF; cdr3_nt: TGCAGCGTTGCCGGACAGGGGGCGTTGGGCTACACCTTC
j_call: TRBJ1-2; clone_size: NA; d_call: NA; v_call: TRBV5-6; cdr3_aa: CASSRDLGSRGYTF; cdr3_nt: TGTGCCAGCAGCCGGGACTTGGGCAGTCGTGGCTACACCTTC
j_call: TRBJ1-2; clone_size: NA; d_call: TRBD1; v_call: TRBV5-1; cdr3_aa: CASSWEGQVFYGYTF; cdr3_nt: TGCGCCAGCAGCTGGGAGGGACAGGTATTCTATGGCTACACCTTC
j_call: TRBJ2-7; clone_size: NA; d_call: NA; v_call: TRBV27; cdr3_aa: CASRTGLTYEQYF; cdr3_nt: TGTGCCAGCAGGACCGGACTTACCTACGAGCAGTACTTC
j_call: TRBJ2-7; clone_size: NA; d_call: NA; v_call: TRBV6-5; cdr3_aa: CASSYGSGYEQYF; cdr3_nt: TGTGCCAGCAGTTACGGATCGGGCTACGAGCAGTACTTC
j_call: TRBJ2-5; clone_size: NA; d_call: TRBD2; v_call: TRBV5-4; cdr3_aa: CASSSWTSGAETQYF; cdr3_nt: TGTGCCAGCAGCTCCTGGACTAGCGGGGCTGAGACCCAGTACTTC
j_call: TRBJ1-1; clone_size: NA; d_call: NA; v_call: TRBV7-6; cdr3_aa: CASSEQENTEAFF; cdr3_nt: TGTGCCAGCAGCGAGCAGGAGAACACTGAAGCTTTCTTT
j_call: TRBJ2-7; clone_size: NA; d_call: NA; v_call: TRBV27; cdr3_aa: CASRRGQTSYEQYF; cdr3_nt: TGTGCCAGCCGGCGGGGACAGACTTCCTACGAGCAGTACTTC
j_call: TRBJ1-2; clone_size: NA; d_call: NA; v_call: TRBV7-2; cdr3_aa: CASIPLGEDYGYTF; cdr3_nt: TGTGCCAGCATCCCCCTGGGGGAGGACTATGGCTACACCTTC
j_call: TRBJ1-6; clone_size: NA; d_call: NA; v_call: TRBV25-1; cdr3_aa: CASSGAGSFNSPLHF; cdr3_nt: TGTGCCAGCAGCGGTGCCGGGTCCTTTAATTCACCCCTCCACTTT
j_call: TRBJ1-1; clone_size: NA; d_call: NA; v_call: TRBV6-6; cdr3_aa: CASSYAGNTEAFF; cdr3_nt: TGTGCCAGCAGTTACGCAGGGAACACTGAAGCTTTCTTT
j_call: TRBJ1-5; clone_size: NA; d_call: TRBD1; v_call: TRBV19; cdr3_aa: CASSITPTGHSNQPQHF; cdr3_nt: TGTGCCAGTAGTATCACCCCGACAGGGCATAGCAATCAGCCCCAGCATTTT
j_call: TRBJ2-1; clone_size: NA; d_call: NA; v_call: TRBV20-1; cdr3_aa: CSASRINEQFF; cdr3_nt: TGCAGTGCTAGTCGGATTAATGAGCAGTTCTTC
j_call: TRBJ2-7; clone_size: NA; d_call: TRBD2; v_call: TRBV7-7; cdr3_aa: CASSLGSGLSYEQYF; cdr3_nt: TGTGCCAGCAGCTTAGGTAGCGGGCTCTCCTACGAGCAGTACTTC